This T cell receptor (beta chain) was captured by sequencing in a study of T cells in Graves' hyperthyroidism and ophthalmopathy. Researchers took RNA transcripts and amplified the TCR beta CDR3 regions from them. HTBI primers were the set used in a first-round RT-PCR of the TCR CDR3. TCRdb processed the multiplex PCR reads anew with MiXCR; each CDR3 protein has one entry. In the table there are hundreds of thousands of distinct CDR3 sequences, roughly 21% of which are singletons. The ends were cut back, 5 bases at V and 1 base at J, with 17 bases in the middle. This CDR3 spans 15 amino acids. Germline CDR1 and CDR2: DFQATT and SNEGSKA (reference sequence).

This clonotype originated in a man aged 40-55 years with Graves' ophthalmopathy. The sample taken for sequencing was blood. The chain employs TRBV20-1 and TRBJ1-1; D ambiguous. CDR3 residues: CSAPNHNRGNTEAFF. The CDR3 region has the DNA TGCAGTGCTCCCAACCACAATAGAGGGAACACTGAAGCTTTCTTT.